The clone carrying this T cell receptor (beta chain) was seen many times. Its target is not known. Preparation of the TCRbeta library used unique molecular identifiers. TCRdb recomputed calls from the PCR reads with MiXCR, one row per CDR3 protein. The repertoire holds approximately 500,000 distinct CDR3 sequences, with about 11% as singletons. This entry comes from a study of T-cell reconstitution after alpha-beta-depleted transplantation in children. Whole-study results and caveats: After transplant, at about two months, alpha-beta T cells were reportedly derived from several hundred expanded graft clones. Surviving recipient cells, namely T cells and thymic progenitors, were the source of high day-60 TCRbeta diversity in some patients. T-cell counts and diversity were attributed mostly to newly produced T cells one year after transplant.

Germline CDR1 and CDR2: MNHEY and SVGAGI. Trimming stripped 10 bases from V and 2 bases from J, with 11 bases between. The CDR3 runs to 12 residues. V is TRBV6-5 and J is TRBJ1-2; D remains ambiguous. The material sequenced was PBMCs, taken before TCRalphabeta/CD19-depleted stem cell transplant. This sequence originates from a child under 10 years old with inherited bone marrow failure, due to receive a stem cell transplant. The CDR3 sequence is CATLGINYGYTF. The CDR3 nucleotides read TGTGCCACCCTGGGGATCAACTATGGCTACACCTTC.